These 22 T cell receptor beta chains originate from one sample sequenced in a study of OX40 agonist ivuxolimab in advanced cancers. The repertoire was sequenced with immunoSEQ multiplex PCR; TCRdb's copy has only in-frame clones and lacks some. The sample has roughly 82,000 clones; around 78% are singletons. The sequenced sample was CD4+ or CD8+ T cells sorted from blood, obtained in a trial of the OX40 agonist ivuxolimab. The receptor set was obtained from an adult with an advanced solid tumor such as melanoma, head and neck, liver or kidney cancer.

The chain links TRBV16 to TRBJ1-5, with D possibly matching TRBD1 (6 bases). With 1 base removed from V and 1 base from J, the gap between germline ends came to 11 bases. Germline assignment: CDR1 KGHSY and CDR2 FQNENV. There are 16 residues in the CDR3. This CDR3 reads CASSQWGAGSNQPQHF. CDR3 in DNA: TGTGCCAGCAGCCAATGGGGGGCTGGGAGCAATCAGCCCCAGCATTTT.

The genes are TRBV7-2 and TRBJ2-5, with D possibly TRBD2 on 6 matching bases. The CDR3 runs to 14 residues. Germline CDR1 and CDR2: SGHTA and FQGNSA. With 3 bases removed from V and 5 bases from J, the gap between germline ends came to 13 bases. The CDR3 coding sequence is TGTGCCAGCAGCTTGGTCGGGGGTCGGGAGACCCAGTACTTC. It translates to CASSLVGGRETQYF.

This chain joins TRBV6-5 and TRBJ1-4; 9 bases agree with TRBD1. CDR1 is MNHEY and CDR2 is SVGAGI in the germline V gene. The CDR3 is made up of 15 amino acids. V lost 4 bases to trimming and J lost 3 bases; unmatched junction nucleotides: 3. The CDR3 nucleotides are TGTGCCAGCAGTTCAACAGGGGGCCCTAATGAAAAACTGTTTTTT. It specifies CASSSTGGPNEKLFF.

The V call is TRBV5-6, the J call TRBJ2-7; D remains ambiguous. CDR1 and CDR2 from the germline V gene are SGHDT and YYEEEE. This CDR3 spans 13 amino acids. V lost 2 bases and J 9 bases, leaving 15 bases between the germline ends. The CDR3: CASSLRGRKGQYF. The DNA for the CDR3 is TGTGCCAGCAGCTTACGCGGCAGAAAAGGGCAGTACTTC.

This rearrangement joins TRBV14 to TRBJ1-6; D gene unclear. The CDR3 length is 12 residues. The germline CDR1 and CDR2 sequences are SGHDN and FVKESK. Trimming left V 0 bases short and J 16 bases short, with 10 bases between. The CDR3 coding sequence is TGTGCCAGCAGCCAAGATCCAGCAGTTCTCCACTTT. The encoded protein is CASSQDPAVLHF.

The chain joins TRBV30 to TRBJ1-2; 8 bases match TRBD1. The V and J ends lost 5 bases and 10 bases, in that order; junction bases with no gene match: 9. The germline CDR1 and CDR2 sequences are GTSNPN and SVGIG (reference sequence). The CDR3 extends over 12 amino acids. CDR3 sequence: CAWGPLTGVYTF. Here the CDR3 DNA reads TGTGCCTGGGGTCCCTTGACAGGGGTCTACACCTTC.

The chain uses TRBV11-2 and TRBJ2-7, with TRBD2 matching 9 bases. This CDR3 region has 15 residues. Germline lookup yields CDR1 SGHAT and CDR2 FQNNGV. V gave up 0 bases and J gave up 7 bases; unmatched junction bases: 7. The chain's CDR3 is CASSLDGGGAREQYF. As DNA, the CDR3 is TGTGCCAGCAGCTTAGACGGCGGGGGGGCGCGAGAGCAGTACTTC.

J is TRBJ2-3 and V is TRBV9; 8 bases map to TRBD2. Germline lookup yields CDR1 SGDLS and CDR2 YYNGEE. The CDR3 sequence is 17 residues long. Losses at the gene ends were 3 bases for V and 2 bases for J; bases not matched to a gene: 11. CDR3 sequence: CASSGPAGGISTDTQYF. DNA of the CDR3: TGTGCCAGCAGCGGGCCTGCGGGGGGCATATCCACAGATACGCAGTATTTT.

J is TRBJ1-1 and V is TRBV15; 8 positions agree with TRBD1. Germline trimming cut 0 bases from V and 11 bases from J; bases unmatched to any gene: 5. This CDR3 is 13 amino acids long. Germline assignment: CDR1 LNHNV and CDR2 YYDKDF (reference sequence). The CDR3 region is CATSRDGTGRAFF. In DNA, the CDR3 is TGTGCCACCAGCAGAGATGGGACAGGAAGGGCTTTCTTT.

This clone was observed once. CDR3 sequence (DNA): TGTGCCAGCAGCGTATATGGGACAGATACGCAGTATTTT. It specifies CASSVYGTDTQYF. The chain has TRBV7-3 and TRBJ2-3; D is ambiguous. Germline V gene sequence: CDR1 SGHTA, CDR2 FQGTGA. V lost 5 bases, J lost 3 bases, and 9 bases lay in between. The CDR3 consists of 13 residues. The full variable domain, with the rest looked up from reference TRBV7-3 and TRBJ2-3, is GAGVSQTPSNKVTEKGKYVELRCDPISGHTALYWYRQSLGQGPEFLIYFQGTGAADDSGLPNDRFFAVRPEGSVSTLKIQRTERGDSAVYLCASSVYGTDTQYFGPGTRLTVL.

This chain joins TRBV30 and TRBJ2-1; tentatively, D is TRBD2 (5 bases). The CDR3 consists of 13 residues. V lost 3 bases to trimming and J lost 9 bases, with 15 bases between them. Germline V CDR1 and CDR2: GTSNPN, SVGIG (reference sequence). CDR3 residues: CAWSVGLEVEQFF. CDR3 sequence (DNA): TGTGCCTGGAGCGTCGGGCTGGAGGTTGAGCAGTTCTTC.

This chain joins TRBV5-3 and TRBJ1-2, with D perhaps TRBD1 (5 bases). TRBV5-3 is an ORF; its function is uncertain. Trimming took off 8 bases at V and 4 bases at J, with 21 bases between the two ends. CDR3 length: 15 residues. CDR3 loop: CASSPREGTGYGYTF. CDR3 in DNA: TGTGCCAGCAGCCCCCGGGAGGGGACGGGCTATGGCTACACCTTC.

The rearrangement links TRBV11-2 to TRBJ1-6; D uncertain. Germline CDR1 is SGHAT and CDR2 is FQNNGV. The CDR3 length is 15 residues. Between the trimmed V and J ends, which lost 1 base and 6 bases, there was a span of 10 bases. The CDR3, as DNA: TGTGCCAGCAGCTTAGTGGATGGGCCTAATTCACCCCTCCACTTT. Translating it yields CASSLVDGPNSPLHF. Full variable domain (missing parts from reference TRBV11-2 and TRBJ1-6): EAGVAQSPRYKIIEKRQSVAFWCNPISGHATLYWYQQILGQGPKLLIQFQNNGVVDDSQLPKDRFSAERLKGVDSTLKIQPAKLEDSAVYLCASSLVDGPNSPLHFGNGTRLTVT.

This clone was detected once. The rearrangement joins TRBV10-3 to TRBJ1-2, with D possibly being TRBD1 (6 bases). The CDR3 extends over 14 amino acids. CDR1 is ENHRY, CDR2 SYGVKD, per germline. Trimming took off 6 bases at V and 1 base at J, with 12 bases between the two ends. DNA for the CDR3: TGTGCCATCAGGGACAGCACAAATAACTATGGCTACACCTTC. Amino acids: CAIRDSTNNYGYTF.

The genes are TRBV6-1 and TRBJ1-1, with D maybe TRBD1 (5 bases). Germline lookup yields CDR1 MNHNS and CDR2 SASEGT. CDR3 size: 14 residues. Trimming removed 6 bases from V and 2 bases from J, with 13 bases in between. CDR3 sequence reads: CASRLETVNTEAFF. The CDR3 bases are TGTGCCAGCAGATTGGAGACAGTTAACACTGAAGCTTTCTTT.

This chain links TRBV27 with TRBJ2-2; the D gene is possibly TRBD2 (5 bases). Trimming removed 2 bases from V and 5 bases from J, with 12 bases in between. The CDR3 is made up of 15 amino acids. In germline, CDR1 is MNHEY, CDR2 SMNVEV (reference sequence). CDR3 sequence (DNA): TGTGCCAGCAGTTTAAGGGTGGGAGTTACCGGGGAGCTGTTTTTT. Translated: CASSLRVGVTGELFF.

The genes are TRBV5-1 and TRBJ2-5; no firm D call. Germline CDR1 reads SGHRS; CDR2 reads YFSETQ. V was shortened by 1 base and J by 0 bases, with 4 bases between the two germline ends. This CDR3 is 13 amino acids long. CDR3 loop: CASSLLYQETQYF. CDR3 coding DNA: TGCGCCAGCAGCTTGCTATACCAAGAGACCCAGTACTTC.

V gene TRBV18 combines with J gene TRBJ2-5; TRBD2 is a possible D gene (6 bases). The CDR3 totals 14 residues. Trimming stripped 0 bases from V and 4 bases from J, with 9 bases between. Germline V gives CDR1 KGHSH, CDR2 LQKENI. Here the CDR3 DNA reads TGTGCCAGCTCACCACCGGGACTCCCAGAGACCCAGTACTTC. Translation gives CASSPPGLPETQYF.

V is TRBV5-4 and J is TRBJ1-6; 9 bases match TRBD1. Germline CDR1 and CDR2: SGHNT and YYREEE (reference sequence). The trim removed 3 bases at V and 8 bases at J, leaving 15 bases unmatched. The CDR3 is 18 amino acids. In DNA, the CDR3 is TGTGCCAGCAGCTCAATACTACGGACAGGGGCCTTGGATTCACCCCTCCACTTT. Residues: CASSSILRTGALDSPLHF.

The CDR3 DNA follows: TGTGCCAGCAGCGGACAGGCGATTCAAGAGACCCAGTACTTC. This gives the protein CASSGQAIQETQYF. The rearrangement links TRBV2 to TRBJ2-5, with 7 bases lining up with TRBD1. CDR1 is SNHLY and CDR2 is FYNNEI in the germline V gene. The CDR3 is 14 residues long. V dropped 6 bases and J dropped 2; count of bases not matched to a gene: 6.

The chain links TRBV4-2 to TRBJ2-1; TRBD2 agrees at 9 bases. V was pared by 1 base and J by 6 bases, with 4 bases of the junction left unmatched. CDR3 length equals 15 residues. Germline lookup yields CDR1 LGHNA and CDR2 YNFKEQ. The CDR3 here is CASSQGSRGGNEQFF. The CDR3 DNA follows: TGTGCCAGCAGCCAAGGTTCGCGGGGGGGCAATGAGCAGTTCTTC.

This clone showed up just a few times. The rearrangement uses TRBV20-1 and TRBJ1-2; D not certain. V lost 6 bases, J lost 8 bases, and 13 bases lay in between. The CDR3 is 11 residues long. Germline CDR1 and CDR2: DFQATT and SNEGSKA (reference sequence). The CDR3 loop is CSAKPSGGYTF. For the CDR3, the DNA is TGCAGTGCAAAACCCAGCGGGGGCTACACCTTC.